These T cell receptor beta chains were read from a single sample in a study of blood T cell repertoires in COVID-19. Clones were sequenced by immunoSEQ multiplex PCR, and TCRdb holds only the in-frame ones, with some missing. The sample consists of around 220,000 clones, about 90% of them appearing once. Input material: peripheral blood. These receptors all come from a man in his forties or fifties with active or convalescent COVID-19. Each CDR3 is given with its conserved first and last residue. The D gene is left open where the match is weak. Clone size is shown for a subset of rows, as once, few, many or a class of expanded clone.

j_call | v_call | clone_size | d_call | cdr3_aa | cdr3_nt
TRBJ2-7 | TRBV29-1 | NA | NA | CSVLYSVGGYEQYF | TGCAGCGTTCTTTACTCGGTAGGGGGCTACGAGCAGTACTTC
TRBJ2-5 | TRBV18 | NA | NA | CASSPGLQETQYF | TGTGCCAGCTCACCCGGACTGCAAGAGACCCAGTACTTC
TRBJ2-2 | TRBV5-1 | NA | TRBD2 | CASSLSIPGTGGSGELFF | TGCGCCAGCAGCCTAAGTATCCCCGGGACCGGGGGGTCCGGGGAGCTGTTTTTT
TRBJ2-1 | TRBV7-9 | NA | NA | CASSPIDPSSYNEQFF | TGTGCCAGCAGCCCGATCGATCCGAGCTCCTACAATGAGCAGTTCTTC
TRBJ1-1 | TRBV20-1 | NA | TRBD1 | CSATDRAQAFF | TGCAGTGCTACCGACAGGGCTCAAGCTTTCTTT
TRBJ2-2 | TRBV10-1 | NA | NA | CASGTEAGELFF | TGCGCCAGCGGGACTGAGGCCGGGGAGCTGTTTTTT
TRBJ2-1 | TRBV28 | NA | TRBD2 | CASSLVLAGGREQFF | TGTGCCAGCAGTTTAGTACTAGCGGGAGGGAGAGAGCAGTTCTTC
TRBJ1-6 | TRBV6-5 | NA | NA | CASSPTGGSNSPLHF | TGTGCCAGCAGTCCGACGGGGGGTTCTAATTCACCCCTCCACTTT
TRBJ1-1 | TRBV7-3 | once | NA | CASSSITGTAFF | TGTGCCAGCAGCTCGATTACAGGGACAGCTTTCTTT
TRBJ2-7 | TRBV3-1/TRBV3-2 | NA | TRBD2 | CASSPLILAGGPPYEQYF | TGTGCCAGCAGCCCCTTAATACTTGCGGGAGGACCGCCTTACGAGCAGTACTTC
TRBJ1-2 | TRBV28 | NA | NA | CASIVEGNGYTF | TGTGCCAGCATCGTAGAGGGAAATGGCTACACCTTC
TRBJ2-4 | TRBV6-2/TRBV6-3 | NA | NA | CASSYSNRVEYF | TGTGCCAGCAGTTACTCGAACAGGGTTGAGTACTTC
TRBJ2-3 | TRBV6-4 | NA | TRBD2 | CASSASGGTDTQYF | TGTGCCAGCAGTGCTAGCGGGGGGACAGATACGCAGTATTTT
TRBJ2-7 | TRBV5-1 | NA | TRBD2 | CASSWGLADTSYEQYF | TGCGCCAGCAGCTGGGGACTAGCGGATACCTCCTACGAGCAGTACTTC
TRBJ2-7 | TRBV9 | NA | NA | CASSVGHRSYEQYF | TGTGCCAGCAGCGTTGGACACCGCTCCTACGAGCAGTACTTC
TRBJ1-1 | TRBV27 | NA | TRBD1 | CASSRPGQGVGAFF | TGTGCCAGCAGTCGACCGGGACAGGGTGTTGGAGCTTTCTTT
TRBJ2-7 | TRBV18 | few | NA | CASSESGRPYEQYF | TGTGCCAGCTCAGAATCAGGCAGACCCTACGAGCAGTACTTC
TRBJ2-7 | TRBV19 | NA | TRBD1 | CASSIGGLRGPEQYF | TGTGCCAGTAGTATAGGCGGACTCAGGGGGCCTGAGCAGTACTTC
TRBJ1-5 | TRBV4-1 | NA | NA | CASSQDPRRGGRNQPQHF | TGCGCCAGCAGCCAAGACCCACGTCGGGGGGGCCGCAATCAGCCCCAGCATTTT
TRBJ2-1 | TRBV7-2 | NA | TRBD1 | CASSLRGGAVLNEQFF | TGTGCCAGCAGCTTAAGAGGGGGCGCAGTTCTCAATGAGCAGTTCTTC
TRBJ1-2 | TRBV2 | NA | TRBD1 | CASRQGFGLDYGYTF | TGTGCCAGCCGACAGGGATTCGGTCTGGACTATGGCTACACCTTC
TRBJ1-4 | TRBV10-3 | few | TRBD1 | CAISPTGSSNGEKLFF | TGTGCCATCAGCCCGACAGGGTCGAGCAACGGTGAAAAACTGTTTTTT
TRBJ1-1 | TRBV5-4 | NA | NA | CASSPSSVYTEAFF | TGTGCCAGCAGCCCCTCTTCAGTGTACACTGAAGCTTTCTTT
TRBJ2-2 | TRBV5-4 | NA | NA | CASTHPDRAETGELFF | TGTGCCAGCACTCACCCGGACAGAGCGGAAACCGGGGAGCTGTTTTTT
TRBJ1-1 | TRBV18 | NA | TRBD1 | CASSLQGMNTEAFF | TGTGCCAGCTCACTACAGGGGATGAACACTGAAGCTTTCTTT
TRBJ2-1 | TRBV7-9 | NA | TRBD2 | CASSLLKRGDNEQFF | TGTGCCAGCAGCTTACTTAAGCGGGGGGACAATGAGCAGTTCTTC
TRBJ1-5 | TRBV5-4 | NA | TRBD1 | CASSPGQGSTQPQHF | TGTGCCAGCAGCCCAGGACAGGGGTCCACGCAGCCCCAGCATTTT
TRBJ1-6 | TRBV7-2 | NA | NA | CASSLGRADNGSPLHF | TGTGCCAGCAGCTTAGGGAGGGCCGACAATGGTTCACCCCTCCACTTT
TRBJ2-1 | TRBV7-9 | NA | TRBD2 | CASSLLAGLRYEQFF | TGTGCCAGCAGCCTTCTAGCGGGACTAAGGTATGAGCAGTTCTTC
TRBJ2-1 | TRBV28 | NA | NA | CASSPRYTGEQFF | TGTGCCAGCAGTCCCCGTTACACAGGGGAGCAGTTCTTC
TRBJ1-2 | TRBV9 | NA | NA | CASSVAGQQNYGYTF | TGTGCCAGCAGCGTAGCTGGACAGCAAAACTATGGCTACACCTTC
TRBJ1-5 | TRBV6-5 | NA | TRBD1 | CASSHGQVGQPQHF | TGTGCCAGCAGCCACGGACAGGTGGGTCAGCCCCAGCATTTT
TRBJ2-1 | TRBV28 | NA | TRBD2 | CASRTGTSGQEEFF | TGTGCCAGCAGAACCGGGACTAGCGGGCAGGAGGAGTTCTTC
TRBJ1-1 | TRBV6-5 | NA | NA | CASTNQQNTEAFF | TGTGCCAGCACCAACCAACAAAACACTGAAGCTTTCTTT
TRBJ2-1 | TRBV3-1/TRBV3-2 | NA | NA | CASSRTVSYNEQFF | TGTGCCAGCAGCCGGACAGTTTCCTACAATGAGCAGTTCTTC
TRBJ2-1 | TRBV27 | NA | TRBD2 | CASSLLRTSGGDEQFF | TGTGCCAGCAGCTTGCTAAGGACTAGCGGAGGGGATGAGCAGTTCTTC
TRBJ1-4 | TRBV11-2 | NA | TRBD1 | CASSLSTGGGYEKLFF | TGTGCCAGCAGCTTATCGACAGGGGGCGGGTATGAAAAACTGTTTTTT